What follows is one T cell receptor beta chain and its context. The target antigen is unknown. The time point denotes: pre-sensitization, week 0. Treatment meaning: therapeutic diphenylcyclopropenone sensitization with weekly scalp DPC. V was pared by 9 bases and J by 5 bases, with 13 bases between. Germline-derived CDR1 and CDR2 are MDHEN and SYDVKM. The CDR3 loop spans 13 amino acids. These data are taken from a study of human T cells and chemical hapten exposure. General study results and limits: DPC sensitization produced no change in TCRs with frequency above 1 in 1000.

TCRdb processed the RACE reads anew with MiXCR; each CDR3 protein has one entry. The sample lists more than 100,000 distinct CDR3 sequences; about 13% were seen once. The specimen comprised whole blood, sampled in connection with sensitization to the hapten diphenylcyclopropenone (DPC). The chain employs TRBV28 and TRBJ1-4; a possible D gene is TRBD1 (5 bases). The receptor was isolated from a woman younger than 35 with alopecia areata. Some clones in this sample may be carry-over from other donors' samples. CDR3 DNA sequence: TGTGCCAGTACAGGACCCGAGAATGAAAAACTGTTTTTT. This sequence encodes CASTGPENEKLFF.